Listed below are T cell receptor beta chains from one sample, sequenced in a study of cytomegalovirus exposure and HLA in healthy donors. Using immunoSEQ multiplex PCR, the repertoire was profiled, and TCRdb retains in-frame clones only, with some absent. The sample has approximately 270,000 clones; 80% are singletons. Sequencing was performed on PBMCs. Every receptor here comes from a girl aged 2-10 years in good health and CMV-seronegative. Both conserved end residues are part of each CDR3. The order of the fields is V gene, J gene, D gene, clone size, CDR3 DNA, CDR3 protein. D genes are given only for firm matches. For some rows the clone size is stated as once, few or many, or as a class when expanded; others skip it.

v_call: TRBV27
j_call: TRBJ2-1
d_call: TRBD2
clone_size: few
cdr3_nt: TGTGCCAGCAGTTTAGAAGCGGGAGGACCCTACAATGAGCAGTTCTTC
cdr3_aa: CASSLEAGGPYNEQFF

v_call: TRBV9
j_call: TRBJ2-1
d_call: TRBD2
clone_size: .
cdr3_nt: TGTGCCAGCAGCGTAGGGACTAGCGGGAGGGATTACAATGAGCAGTTCTTC
cdr3_aa: CASSVGTSGRDYNEQFF

v_call: TRBV2
j_call: TRBJ1-4
d_call: .
clone_size: .
cdr3_nt: TGTGCCAGCAGTCCACAGGATGAAAAACTGTTTTTT
cdr3_aa: CASSPQDEKLFF

v_call: TRBV5-5
j_call: TRBJ1-2
d_call: .
clone_size: once
cdr3_nt: TGTGCCAGCAGCTTGGGTGCCGGACTGTATGGCTACACCTTC
cdr3_aa: CASSLGAGLYGYTF

v_call: TRBV5-1
j_call: TRBJ2-3
d_call: .
clone_size: .
cdr3_nt: TGCGCCAGCAGCTTGGGTGCCACTAGCACAGATACGCAGTATTTT
cdr3_aa: CASSLGATSTDTQYF

v_call: TRBV5-4
j_call: TRBJ2-1
d_call: TRBD2
clone_size: .
cdr3_nt: TGTGCCAGCAGCTTGGACCCCGGACTAGCGGGGGGGCCCCCGTTCTTC
cdr3_aa: CASSLDPGLAGGPPFF

v_call: TRBV18
j_call: TRBJ1-2
d_call: .
clone_size: .
cdr3_nt: TGTGCCAGCTCACCGGGCAGTCGGAACTATGGCTACACCTTC
cdr3_aa: CASSPGSRNYGYTF

v_call: TRBV18
j_call: TRBJ1-1
d_call: .
clone_size: few
cdr3_nt: TGTGCCAGCTCACCACCCAGTCTCGGGAAGACTGAAGCTTTCTTT
cdr3_aa: CASSPPSLGKTEAFF

v_call: TRBV18
j_call: TRBJ2-7
d_call: .
clone_size: .
cdr3_nt: TGTGCCAGCTCACCAAAAGGCGGCACCTACGAGCAGTACTTC
cdr3_aa: CASSPKGGTYEQYF

v_call: TRBV7-9
j_call: TRBJ2-3
d_call: TRBD2
clone_size: .
cdr3_nt: TGTGCCAGCAGCTTTATAGCGGGTTGGCAGCCAGATACGCAGTATTTT
cdr3_aa: CASSFIAGWQPDTQYF

v_call: TRBV10-2
j_call: TRBJ1-2
d_call: TRBD1
clone_size: few
cdr3_nt: TGCGCCAGCAGGCACGGACAGGACGGCTATGGCTACACCTTC
cdr3_aa: CASRHGQDGYGYTF

v_call: TRBV9
j_call: TRBJ1-5
d_call: TRBD1
clone_size: .
cdr3_nt: TGTGCCAGCAGCGGGGGACAGGGTGGCAATCAGCCCCAGCATTTT
cdr3_aa: CASSGGQGGNQPQHF

v_call: TRBV5-5
j_call: TRBJ2-7
d_call: .
clone_size: .
cdr3_nt: TGTGCCAGCAGCGGCCGATGGACAGCCAGCTCCTACGAGCAGTACTTC
cdr3_aa: CASSGRWTASSYEQYF

v_call: TRBV28
j_call: TRBJ2-7
d_call: .
clone_size: .
cdr3_nt: TGTGCCAGCAGTTACGCAGACACCTACCGGGAGCAGTACTTC
cdr3_aa: CASSYADTYREQYF

v_call: TRBV6-1
j_call: TRBJ1-1
d_call: .
clone_size: once
cdr3_nt: TGTGCCAGCAGGGACAGAGAGAACACTGAAGCTTTCTTT
cdr3_aa: CASRDRENTEAFF

v_call: TRBV29-1
j_call: TRBJ2-2
d_call: .
clone_size: .
cdr3_nt: TGCAGCGTTGAACACAGGGTTGGCGGGGAGCTGTTTTTT
cdr3_aa: CSVEHRVGGELFF

v_call: TRBV28
j_call: TRBJ2-7
d_call: TRBD1
clone_size: .
cdr3_nt: TGTGCCAGCAGTTTATTCGCGGGACAGGGGAGCCCTTGGACCTACGAGCAGTACTTC
cdr3_aa: CASSLFAGQGSPWTYEQYF

v_call: TRBV27
j_call: TRBJ1-2
d_call: TRBD1
clone_size: .
cdr3_nt: TGTGCCAGCAGTTGGTCGGGACAGGCGTTAAACAGCTACACCTTC
cdr3_aa: CASSWSGQALNSYTF

v_call: TRBV7-9
j_call: TRBJ2-3
d_call: TRBD2
clone_size: once
cdr3_nt: TGTGCCAGCAGCTTAGGCGAGGGGACTACCACAGATACGCAGTATTTT
cdr3_aa: CASSLGEGTTTDTQYF

v_call: TRBV27
j_call: TRBJ2-7
d_call: TRBD1
clone_size: .
cdr3_nt: TGTGCCAGCAGTTTGGACCTCGGGACAGCTACCTACGAGCAGTACTTC
cdr3_aa: CASSLDLGTATYEQYF

v_call: TRBV27
j_call: TRBJ2-1
d_call: .
clone_size: few
cdr3_nt: TGTGCCAGCAGCCCGCTTTGGGAAACTACGGGGAATGAGCAGTTCTTC
cdr3_aa: CASSPLWETTGNEQFF

v_call: TRBV30
j_call: TRBJ2-3
d_call: TRBD2
clone_size: .
cdr3_nt: TGTGCCTGGAGTGTACGCCGGACTAGCGGGAGACCAGATACGCAGTATTTT
cdr3_aa: CAWSVRRTSGRPDTQYF

v_call: TRBV5-1
j_call: TRBJ2-3
d_call: TRBD1
clone_size: .
cdr3_nt: TGCGCCAGCAGCTTGGGAGGGACAGGGGTGCTAGATACGCAGTATTTT
cdr3_aa: CASSLGGTGVLDTQYF

v_call: TRBV6-5
j_call: TRBJ1-1
d_call: .
clone_size: .
cdr3_nt: TGTGCCAGCAGTTACTCGATGGGGGGGCACACTGAAGCTTTCTTT
cdr3_aa: CASSYSMGGHTEAFF

v_call: TRBV27
j_call: TRBJ2-4
d_call: .
clone_size: .
cdr3_nt: TGTGCCAGCAGTCAGGCTGTAGCCAAAAACATTCAGTACTTC
cdr3_aa: CASSQAVAKNIQYF

v_call: TRBV5-6
j_call: TRBJ1-2
d_call: .
clone_size: .
cdr3_nt: TGTGCCAGCAGCCCCGAGGGAGCTGCCTATGGCTACACCTTC
cdr3_aa: CASSPEGAAYGYTF

v_call: TRBV11-2
j_call: TRBJ1-4
d_call: TRBD1
clone_size: .
cdr3_nt: TGTGCCAGCAAAAAGGACAGGGCTAATGAAAAACTGTTTTTT
cdr3_aa: CASKKDRANEKLFF

v_call: TRBV27
j_call: TRBJ2-5
d_call: TRBD2
clone_size: .
cdr3_nt: TGTGCCAGCAGTTTCAAATTCGGGCGGGGGGAGACCCAGTACTTC
cdr3_aa: CASSFKFGRGETQYF

v_call: TRBV28
j_call: TRBJ1-5
d_call: TRBD1
clone_size: once
cdr3_nt: TGTGCCAGCGGCCGATACCGAGGGGGCAACCAGCCCCAGCATTTT
cdr3_aa: CASGRYRGGNQPQHF

v_call: TRBV18
j_call: TRBJ1-5
d_call: .
clone_size: .
cdr3_nt: TGTGCCAGCTCACCCCCCAACAATCAGCCCCAGCATTTT
cdr3_aa: CASSPPNNQPQHF

v_call: TRBV7-2
j_call: TRBJ2-3
d_call: .
clone_size: .
cdr3_nt: TGTGCCAGCAGCCTTGCTAGCGTACCTAGCACAGATACGCAGTATTTT
cdr3_aa: CASSLASVPSTDTQYF

v_call: TRBV28
j_call: TRBJ2-5
d_call: TRBD1
clone_size: once
cdr3_nt: TGTGCCAGCAATGACAGGGGGGAGACCCAGTACTTC
cdr3_aa: CASNDRGETQYF

v_call: TRBV11-2
j_call: TRBJ1-5
d_call: .
clone_size: .
cdr3_nt: TGTGCCTCCAGCGCGGGGGTAGGGCAGCCCCAGCATTTT
cdr3_aa: CASSAGVGQPQHF

v_call: TRBV27
j_call: TRBJ1-1
d_call: TRBD1
clone_size: .
cdr3_nt: TGTGCCAGCAGTACTTTAAGGGGGCAAGCTTTCTTT
cdr3_aa: CASSTLRGQAFF

v_call: TRBV29-1
j_call: TRBJ1-1
d_call: .
clone_size: .
cdr3_nt: TGCAGCGTCGGGAGGGGAGGGACGGGCACTGAAGCTTTCTTT
cdr3_aa: CSVGRGGTGTEAFF

v_call: TRBV9
j_call: TRBJ2-1
d_call: .
clone_size: few
cdr3_nt: TGTGCCAGCAGCGCCCCGACTAGTTCCTACAATGAGCAGTTCTTC
cdr3_aa: CASSAPTSSYNEQFF

v_call: TRBV19
j_call: TRBJ2-7
d_call: TRBD1
clone_size: .
cdr3_nt: TGTGCCAGTAACATGGCAGGGGGCTTCGACGAGCAGTACTTC
cdr3_aa: CASNMAGGFDEQYF

v_call: TRBV25-1
j_call: TRBJ1-2
d_call: TRBD1
clone_size: .
cdr3_nt: TGTGCCAGCAGTGATCGGTTGCCAGGGGGGATTGACTATGGCTACACCTTC
cdr3_aa: CASSDRLPGGIDYGYTF

v_call: TRBV30
j_call: TRBJ2-7
d_call: .
clone_size: .
cdr3_nt: TGTGCCTGGAGCCCGATAGGGGTACCCGAGCAGTACTTC
cdr3_aa: CAWSPIGVPEQYF

v_call: TRBV6-1
j_call: TRBJ2-5
d_call: .
clone_size: .
cdr3_nt: TGTGCCAGCAGTGAATTGCGGGGTCGGGAGACCCAGTACTTC
cdr3_aa: CASSELRGRETQYF

v_call: TRBV6-5
j_call: TRBJ1-1
d_call: .
clone_size: .
cdr3_nt: TGTGCCAGCAGTTACCTTTCGACAGGCCCAAATGAAGCTTTCTTT
cdr3_aa: CASSYLSTGPNEAFF

v_call: TRBV28
j_call: TRBJ1-4
d_call: TRBD1
clone_size: .
cdr3_nt: TGTGCCAGCAGCTTACAGGGGGCCCGTGAAAAACTGTTTTTT
cdr3_aa: CASSLQGAREKLFF

v_call: TRBV5-1
j_call: TRBJ2-5
d_call: TRBD2
clone_size: .
cdr3_nt: TGCGCCAGCAGCTTTAGCGGGGGGGATCAAGAGACCCAGTACTTC
cdr3_aa: CASSFSGGDQETQYF

v_call: TRBV12-5
j_call: TRBJ2-1
d_call: .
clone_size: .
cdr3_nt: TGTGCTAGTGGTTCCGGGACACCTTACAATGAGCAGTTCTTC
cdr3_aa: CASGSGTPYNEQFF

v_call: TRBV19
j_call: TRBJ2-2
d_call: TRBD1
clone_size: .
cdr3_nt: TGTGCCAGTAGTCGGGGACAGGGGACCGGGGAGCTGTTTTTT
cdr3_aa: CASSRGQGTGELFF

v_call: TRBV28
j_call: TRBJ1-2
d_call: .
clone_size: .
cdr3_nt: TGTGCCACCCGCGGCGAGGGCTACACCTTC
cdr3_aa: CATRGEGYTF

v_call: TRBV7-3
j_call: TRBJ1-2
d_call: TRBD1
clone_size: .
cdr3_nt: TGTGCCAGCAGCGCCGGACAGGGTGGGAATGGCTACACCTTC
cdr3_aa: CASSAGQGGNGYTF

v_call: TRBV29-1
j_call: TRBJ2-1
d_call: TRBD2
clone_size: few
cdr3_nt: TGCAGCGTGGACGGGACTAGCGGGGGGGTAGTGCAGTTCTTC
cdr3_aa: CSVDGTSGGVVQFF

v_call: TRBV5-1
j_call: TRBJ2-7
d_call: TRBD2
clone_size: few
cdr3_nt: TGCGCCAGCAGCTTGTCCGGGACTAACTACGAGCAGTACTTC
cdr3_aa: CASSLSGTNYEQYF

v_call: TRBV11-2
j_call: TRBJ1-4
d_call: .
clone_size: once
cdr3_nt: TGTGCCAGCAGCCCCAGTGCCGACGGGGAAAAACTGTTTTTT
cdr3_aa: CASSPSADGEKLFF

v_call: TRBV15
j_call: TRBJ1-6
d_call: TRBD1
clone_size: .
cdr3_nt: TGTGCCACCAGCAGAGACGACAGGGATAATTCACCCCTCCACTTT
cdr3_aa: CATSRDDRDNSPLHF